The entry below describes one TCR beta chain. Some clones are missing from TCRdb's copy, which holds only in-frame ones; the method was immunoSEQ multiplex PCR. The data contain 98,000 or so clones, roughly 90% of them singletons. This entry comes from a study of blood T cell repertoires in COVID-19. Whole-study context: T cells, B-cell-depleted T cells, or PBMCs supplied cDNA or gDNA.

V gave up 2 bases and J gave up 8 bases, with 9 bases separating them. CDR1 and CDR2 (germline): SGHNT, YENEEA. The CDR3 has 13 residues. The gene calls are TRBV11-3 and TRBJ1-4; D is undetermined. The clonotype was recovered from a human donor in a cohort sampled during active COVID-19. The sequencing sample was made of peripheral blood. Here the CDR3 DNA reads TGTGCCAGCAGCTTATTTTCAGGAGAAAAACTGTTTTTT. This sequence encodes CASSLFSGEKLFF.